Following are 28 T cell receptor beta chains from one sample sequenced in a study of shared clonotypes between healthy human individuals. Clones were read by immunoSEQ multiplex PCR, and TCRdb kept only the in-frame ones, dropping some. The repertoire holds millions of clones, with 85% to 95% as singletons. The sample taken for sequencing was naive CD4+ T cells sorted from blood. Subset defined: CD45RA+ positively selected. The receptors were gathered from a man aged 18 to 30 in good health.

V and J are TRBV7-2 and TRBJ1-2; no reliable D call. The CDR3 is 17 amino acids. The germline V and J ends were trimmed by 2 bases and 0 bases, with 16 bases remaining between them. Per germline, CDR1 SGHTA and CDR2 FQGNSA. Here the CDR3 reads CASSLMFLSVANYGYTF. CDR3 DNA: TGTGCCAGCAGCTTAATGTTCTTGTCAGTAGCTAACTATGGCTACACCTTC.

The J gene is TRBJ1-1, the V gene TRBV5-6; no firm D call. Per the germline V gene, CDR1 is SGHDT and CDR2 is YYEEEE. The CDR3 has 15 residues. The V gene lost 0 bases and the J gene lost 0 bases, with 9 bases spanning the gap. This CDR3 reads CASSLVTGMNTEAFF. The DNA of the CDR3 is TGTGCCAGCAGCTTGGTGACGGGTATGAACACTGAAGCTTTCTTT.

This chain's CDR3 is CASSPTPVAVASGQETQYF. The DNA for the CDR3 is TGTGCCAGCTCACCAACGCCGGTCGCGGTCGCTAGCGGACAAGAGACCCAGTACTTC. This chain links TRBV18 with TRBJ2-5; 7 positions match TRBD2. V dropped 2 bases and J dropped 2; count of bases not matched to a gene: 17. CDR1 KGHSH and CDR2 LQKENI come from the germline V gene. This CDR3 is built from 19 residues. The entire variable domain, with the rest obtained from reference TRBV18 and TRBJ2-5, is as follows: NAGVMQNPRHLVRRRGQEARLRCSPMKGHSHVYWYRQLPEEGLKFMVYLQKENIIDESGMPKERFSAEFPKEGPSILRIQQVVRGDSAAYFCASSPTPVAVASGQETQYFGPGTRLLVL.

CDR3 region: CASSLGRTLIITEAFF. In nucleotides, the CDR3 is TGTGCCAGCAGCTTAGGCCGGACGCTAATTATCACTGAAGCTTTCTTT. The chain joins TRBV7-9 to TRBJ1-1; the D is unclear. The germline CDR1 and CDR2 sequences are SEHNR and FQNEAQ (reference sequence). The CDR3 length is 16 residues. The V and J ends lost 1 base and 4 bases respectively, with 16 bases between them.

This chain links TRBV29-1 with TRBJ2-5, with TRBD1 matching 10 bases. The V and J ends lost 7 bases and 2 bases, in that order; junction bases with no gene match: 4. The germline V gene has CDR1 SQVTM and CDR2 ANQGSEA. The CDR3 length is 13 residues. Here the CDR3 DNA reads TGCAGCGGGACAGGGGGACAGCAAGAGACCCAGTACTTC. Translation gives CSGTGGQQETQYF.

With regard to this clone: The same CDR3 is also encoded by other DNA sequences in this sample. The rearrangement links TRBV6-5 to TRBJ1-1; D call uncertain. V was shortened by 6 bases and J by 0 bases, with 8 bases between the two germline ends. This CDR3 has 13 residues. The V gene's germline CDR1 is MNHEY and CDR2 SVGAGI. The CDR3 bases are TGTGCCAGCAGCTACGAGTTGAACACTGAAGCTTTCTTT. Encoded protein: CASSYELNTEAFF.

The chain links TRBV19 to TRBJ2-4; D gene uncertain. The ends were cut back, 8 bases at V and 0 bases at J, with 11 bases in the middle. Germline CDR1 LNHDA, CDR2 SQIVND (reference sequence). The CDR3 extends over 14 amino acids. CDR3 residues: CASLTSLAKNIQYF. CDR3 bases: TGTGCCAGTTTGACTTCGCTAGCCAAAAACATTCAGTACTTC.

This clone was recorded once. The J gene is TRBJ2-7, the V gene TRBV6-1; 10 bases align to TRBD1. V lost 1 base and J lost 5; bases outside the gene matches: 2. CDR1 is MNHNS, CDR2 SASEGT, per germline. The CDR3 consists of 14 residues. The DNA of the CDR3 is TGTGCCAGCAGTGAAGGACAGGGGGCTAACGAGCAGTACTTC. As protein: CASSEGQGANEQYF.

As to this clone: This same CDR3 is encoded by further DNA sequences in the sample. V usage is TRBV6-1 and J usage is TRBJ2-3; 11 positions agree with TRBD2. The V gene end was trimmed by 6 bases and the J gene end by 1 base; junction bases not matched to a gene: 3. The length of the CDR3 is 15 residues. The V gene's germline CDR1 is MNHNS and CDR2 SASEGT. DNA of the CDR3: TGTGCCAGCAGGTTACTAGCGGGGGGCACAGATACGCAGTATTTT. Amino acids: CASRLLAGGTDTQYF.

V usage is TRBV2 and J usage is TRBJ2-2; possibly TRBD1 or TRBD2 for D (6 bases each). The germline gives CDR1 SNHLY, CDR2 FYNNEI. The CDR3 extends over 15 amino acids. Trimming cost V 6 bases and J 0 bases, with 11 bases left between them. The CDR3 DNA sequence: TGTGCCAGCAGGGCGGAGGGGGCGAACACCGGGGAGCTGTTTTTT. This sequence encodes CASRAEGANTGELFF.

Note on this clone: Relative to the germline gene, one junction end is altered; a read error may explain this. In DNA, the CDR3 is TGTGCTAGCAGCGGGGAACAGCCTACCAAGCAGCCCCAGCATTTT. It yields the protein CASSGEQPTKQPQHF. The chain couples TRBV7-7 to TRBJ1-5; D not certain. This CDR3 is 15 amino acids long. The germline V gene encodes CDR1 SSHAT and CDR2 FNYEAQ (reference sequence).

The chain uses TRBV30 and TRBJ1-5; 10 nucleotides align to TRBD1. Germline assignment: CDR1 GTSNPN and CDR2 SVGIG (reference sequence). The V segment lost 0 bases and the J segment 6 bases; nucleotides outside the gene matches: 8. The CDR3 is 16 residues long. The CDR3 bases are TGTGCCTGGAGTGTAAGAGGGACAGGGGTTGGTCAGCCCCAGCATTTT. This gives the protein CAWSVRGTGVGQPQHF.

The genes are TRBV28 and TRBJ2-5, with D maybe TRBD2 (7 bases). This CDR3 is 14 amino acids long. V shed 8 bases and J shed 4 bases, with 17 bases lying between them. The V gene's germline CDR1 is MDHEN and CDR2 SYDVKM. The CDR3 region is CASQTSRGGETQYF. CDR3 DNA: TGTGCCAGCCAGACCTCGAGGGGGGGAGAGACCCAGTACTTC.

This rearrangement joins TRBV29-1 to TRBJ2-5; 7 positions match TRBD1. V lost 7 bases and J lost 1; bases outside the gene matches: 12. The length of the CDR3 is 15 residues. Germline V gene lookup returns CDR1 SQVTM and CDR2 ANQGSEA. Here the CDR3 reads CSARTGTASQETQYF. Here the CDR3 DNA reads TGCAGCGCCCGCACCGGGACAGCTAGCCAAGAGACCCAGTACTTC.

The chain links TRBV5-1 to TRBJ1-6; D call uncertain. This CDR3 has 12 amino acids. In germline, CDR1 is SGHRS, CDR2 YFSETQ. Trimming removed 1 base at V and 9 bases at J, with 5 bases between. CDR3 residues: CASSLPRSPLHF. The DNA for the CDR3 is TGCGCCAGCAGCTTGCCCCGTTCACCCCTCCACTTT.

The chain combines TRBV6-5 with TRBJ1-6; 8 bases match TRBD1. CDR1 and CDR2 (germline): MNHEY, SVGAGI. The CDR3 has 15 amino acids. V was pared by 5 bases and J by 9 bases, with 9 bases of the junction left unmatched. The chain's CDR3 is CASSPSTGAGSPLHF. CDR3 nucleotide sequence: TGTGCCAGCAGTCCTTCGACAGGGGCTGGTTCACCCCTCCACTTT.

This rearrangement joins TRBV19 to TRBJ1-1, with D perhaps matching TRBD1 (6 bases). The CDR3 is 14 residues long. Germline-derived CDR1 and CDR2 are LNHDA and SQIVND (reference sequence). Trimming took off 0 bases at V and 4 bases at J, with 9 bases between the two ends. The CDR3 coding sequence is TGTGCCAGTAGTATAGAACAGGGAAGCACTGAAGCTTTCTTT. Its translation: CASSIEQGSTEAFF.

The chain is built from TRBV11-3 and TRBJ2-3; 7 nucleotides agree with TRBD1. The length of the CDR3 is 16 residues. Per the germline V gene, CDR1 is SGHNT and CDR2 is YENEEA. V lost 1 base, J lost 3 bases, and 7 bases stayed unmatched. The CDR3 is CASSLGQGRRTDTQYF. The DNA for the CDR3 is TGTGCCAGCAGCTTAGGACAGGGAAGGAGGACAGATACGCAGTATTTT.

As regards this clone: One end of the junction varies from germline; a read error may be responsible. The CDR3 is CASSYGAGMNF. The CDR3 bases are TGTGCCAGCAGTTACGGAGCGGGAATGAATTTT. The rearrangement links TRBV6-6 to TRBJ2-3, with 7 bases fitting TRBD2. The CDR3 extends over 11 amino acids. Germline CDR1 reads MNHNY; CDR2 reads SVGAGI (reference sequence).

This chain joins TRBV25-1 and TRBJ2-2, with 9 bases matching TRBD1. V shed 6 bases, J shed 0 bases, and the junction held 2 bases outside the gene matches. CDR3 length: 15 residues. In germline, CDR1 is MGHDK, CDR2 SYGVNS. Here the CDR3 reads CASSRQGANTGELFF. The CDR3 nucleotides read TGTGCCAGCAGCAGACAGGGGGCGAACACCGGGGAGCTGTTTTTT.

This chain links TRBV5-4 with TRBJ2-2; 8 bases match TRBD1. The junction had 7 bases not matched to a gene; V was cut back by 0 bases and J by 3 bases. Germline assignment: CDR1 SGHNT and CDR2 YYREEE (reference sequence). This CDR3 is built from 17 residues. DNA of the CDR3: TGTGCCAGCAGCTTGGCCGCAGGGGGCCGGGACACCGGGGAGCTGTTTTTT. Protein product: CASSLAAGGRDTGELFF.

The genes are TRBV5-4 and TRBJ2-5, with 11 bases lining up with TRBD2. V trimming: 3 bases; J trimming: 5 bases; junction bases outside the gene matches: 6. CDR1 is SGHNT and CDR2 is YYREEE in the germline V gene (reference sequence). The CDR3 totals 15 residues. CDR3 bases: TGTGCCAGCAGCTCCGCACTAGCGGGAGACGAGACCCAGTACTTC. Translated, it gives CASSSALAGDETQYF.

The chain has TRBV25-1 and TRBJ1-2; D unclear. The V gene's germline CDR1 is MGHDK and CDR2 SYGVNS. The CDR3 is 12 amino acids. V was shortened by 7 bases and J by 4 bases, with 10 bases between the two germline ends. CDR3 residues: CASKYGLYGYTF. CDR3 DNA sequence: TGTGCCAGCAAATACGGTCTCTATGGCTACACCTTC.

The V call is TRBV25-1, the J call TRBJ1-2; D is unresolved. V was trimmed by 1 base and J by 7 bases, leaving 10 bases between them. The CDR3 extends over 13 amino acids. CDR1 MGHDK and CDR2 SYGVNS come from the germline V gene. CDR3: CASSESLGGGYTF. In DNA form, the CDR3 reads TGTGCCAGCAGTGAATCGCTGGGAGGTGGCTACACCTTC.

The chain uses TRBV18 and TRBJ2-4; 7 bases agree with TRBD1. The CDR3 spans 12 residues. CDR1 and CDR2 from the germline V gene are KGHSH and LQKENI. V trimming: 6 bases; J trimming: 5 bases; junction bases outside the gene matches: 1. The CDR3 DNA sequence: TGTGCCAGCTCCGGGACAGAAAACATTCAGTACTTC. It encodes CASSGTENIQYF.

The V and J genes are TRBV15 and TRBJ2-7, with D perhaps being TRBD1 or TRBD2 (5 bases each). Trimming stripped 3 bases from V and 0 bases from J, with 12 bases between. Germline V gives CDR1 LNHNV, CDR2 YYDKDF (reference sequence). The CDR3 has 15 residues. CDR3 nucleotides: TGTGCCACCAGCAGGGGGGACGGTTCCTCCTACGAGCAGTACTTC. The encoded protein is CATSRGDGSSYEQYF.

Details on this clone: Other DNA sequences from this sample encode an identical CDR3 as well. The chain recombines TRBV7-2 with TRBJ2-5; TRBD1 is a possible D gene (6 bases). V gave up 6 bases and J gave up 4 bases, with 12 bases separating them. This CDR3 region has 13 residues. Looked up from germline, CDR1 is SGHTA and CDR2 is FQGNSA. The CDR3 DNA is TGTGCCAGCAGTGGGGGCCAGGGAGAGACCCAGTACTTC. It codes for CASSGGQGETQYF.

This clone showed up just once. The rearrangement uses TRBV2 and TRBJ2-5; D might be TRBD1 (6 bases). The V end lost 6 bases, the J end lost 7 bases, and 18 bases lay between the germline ends. Germline CDR1 reads SNHLY; CDR2 reads FYNNEI. The CDR3 spans 14 residues. For the CDR3, the DNA is TGTGCCAGCAGCGAGGACAGTGGTGGGGGGACCCAGTACTTC. Translating gives CASSEDSGGGTQYF. Based on the CDR3 plus reference TRBV2 and TRBJ2-5, the full variable domain is EPEVTQTPSHQVTQMGQEVILRCVPISNHLYFYWYRQILGQKVEFLVSFYNNEISEKSEIFDDQFSVERPDGSNFTLKIRSTKLEDSAMYFCASSEDSGGGTQYFGPGTRLLVL.